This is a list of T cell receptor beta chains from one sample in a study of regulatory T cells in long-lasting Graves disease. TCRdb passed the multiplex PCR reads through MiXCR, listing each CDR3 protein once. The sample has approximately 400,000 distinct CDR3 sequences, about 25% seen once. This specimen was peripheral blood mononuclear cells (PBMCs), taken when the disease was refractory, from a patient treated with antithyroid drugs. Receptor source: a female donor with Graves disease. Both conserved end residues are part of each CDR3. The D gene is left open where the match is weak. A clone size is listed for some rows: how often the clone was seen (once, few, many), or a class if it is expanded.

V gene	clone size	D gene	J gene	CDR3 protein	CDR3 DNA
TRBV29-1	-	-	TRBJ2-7	CSVEGGAGAGYEQYF	TGCAGCGTTGAAGGGGGCGCGGGGGCGGGCTACGAGCAGTACTTC
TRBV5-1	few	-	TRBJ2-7	CASSSGREQYF	TGCGCCAGCAGCTCGGGTAGGGAGCAGTACTTC
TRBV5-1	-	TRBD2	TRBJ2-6	CASSLLAGEAGANVLTF	TGCGCCAGCAGCTTGCTAGCGGGAGAGGCTGGGGCCAACGTCCTGACTTTC
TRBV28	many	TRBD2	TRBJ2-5	CATALSGRVSEETQYF	TGTGCCACCGCGCTAAGCGGGAGGGTTTCGGAAGAGACCCAGTACTTC
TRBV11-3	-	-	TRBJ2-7	CASSLGAGESYEQYF	TGTGCCAGCAGCTTAGGGGCAGGAGAATCCTACGAGCAGTACTTC
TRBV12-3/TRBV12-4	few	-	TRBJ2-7	CASSWGLNEQYF	TGTGCCAGCAGTTGGGGTCTGAACGAGCAGTACTTC
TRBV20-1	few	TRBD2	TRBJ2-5	CSARDGGSETQYF	TGCAGTGCTAGAGATGGCGGGAGCGAGACCCAGTACTTC
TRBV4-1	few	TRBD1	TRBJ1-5	CASSQEAGTGSQPQHF	TGCGCCAGCAGCCAAGAAGCGGGGACAGGGTCTCAGCCCCAGCATTTT
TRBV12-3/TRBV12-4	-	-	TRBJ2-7	CATKGPWGTEQYF	TGTGCCACGAAGGGACCCTGGGGTACCGAGCAGTACTTC
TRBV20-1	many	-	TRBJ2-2	CSATGNAPGELFF	TGCAGTGCTACCGGGAATGCTCCCGGGGAGCTGTTTTTT
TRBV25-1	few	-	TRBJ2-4	CASSDQGRRENIQYF	TGTGCCAGCAGTGACCAAGGGAGGCGGGAAAACATTCAGTACTTC
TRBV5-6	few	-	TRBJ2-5	CASSQVYQETQYF	TGTGCCAGCAGTCAAGTCTATCAAGAGACCCAGTACTTC
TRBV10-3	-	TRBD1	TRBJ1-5	CAISLTGGNQPQHF	TGTGCCATCAGCTTGACAGGGGGCAATCAGCCCCAGCATTTT
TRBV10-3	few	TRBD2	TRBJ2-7	CAIASGISYEQYF	TGTGCCATAGCTAGCGGGATCTCCTACGAGCAGTACTTC
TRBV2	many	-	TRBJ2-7	CASSANEQYF	TGTGCCAGCAGCGCCAACGAGCAGTACTTC
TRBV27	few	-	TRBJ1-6	CASSLLARQDNSPLHF	TGTGCCAGCAGTTTATTGGCTAGGCAGGATAATTCACCCCTCCACTTT
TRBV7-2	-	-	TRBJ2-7	CASSLAEGYSYEQYF	TGTGCCAGCAGCTTAGCTGAGGGGTACTCCTACGAGCAGTACTTC
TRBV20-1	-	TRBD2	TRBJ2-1	CSASPGGAGGINEQFF	TGCAGTGCTAGTCCCGGGGGAGCGGGAGGGATCAATGAGCAGTTCTTC
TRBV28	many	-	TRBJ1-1	CASTGTRAFF	TGTGCCAGCACCGGGACAAGGGCTTTCTTT
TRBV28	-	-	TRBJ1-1	CASSSPSLAFF	TGTGCCAGCAGTTCCCCATCACTCGCTTTCTTT
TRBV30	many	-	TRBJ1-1	CAWSNGVNTEAFF	TGTGCCTGGAGTAATGGGGTGAACACTGAAGCTTTCTTT
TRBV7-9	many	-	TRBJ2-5	CASSYRDLQETQYF	TGTGCCAGCAGCTACAGAGACCTACAAGAGACCCAGTACTTC
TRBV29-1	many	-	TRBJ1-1	CSVMWGGIQKNTEAFF	TGCAGCGTAATGTGGGGGGGGATCCAAAAGAACACTGAAGCTTTCTTT
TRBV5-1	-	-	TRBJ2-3	CASSLDSGSTDTRYF	TGCGCCAGCAGCTTGGACTCAGGGAGCACAGATACGCGGTATTTT
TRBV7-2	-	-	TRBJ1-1	CASSPLGQLNAEAFF	TGTGCCAGCAGCCCCCTTGGACAGCTGAACGCTGAAGCTTTCTTT
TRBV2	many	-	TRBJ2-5	CASLVDRTQETQYF	TGTGCCTCGCTTGTAGACAGGACACAAGAGACCCAGTACTTC
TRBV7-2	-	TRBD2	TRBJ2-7	CASSPGLAGGAGEQYF	TGCGCCAGCAGCCCGGGACTAGCGGGAGGGGCAGGCGAGCAGTACTTC
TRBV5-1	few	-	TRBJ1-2	CASSFRTANYGYTF	TGTGCCAGCAGCTTTAGGACAGCGAACTATGGCTACACCTTC
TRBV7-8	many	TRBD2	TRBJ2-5	CASSLAIQRELPETQYF	TGTGCCAGCAGCTTAGCGATTCAGCGGGAGCTACCAGAGACCCAGTACTTC
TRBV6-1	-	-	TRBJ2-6	CASSVGQAGANVLTF	TGTGCCAGCAGTGTGGGGCAGGCTGGGGCCAACGTCCTGACTTTC
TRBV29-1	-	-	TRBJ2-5	CSVGSGAVRQETQYF	TGCAGCGTGGGTTCGGGCGCAGTCCGCCAAGAGACCCAGTACTTC
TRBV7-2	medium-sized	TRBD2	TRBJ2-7	CASSRGGQGHEQYF	TGTGCCAGCAGCCGCGGGGGGCAGGGCCACGAGCAGTACTTC
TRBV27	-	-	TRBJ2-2	CASGLQVTGELFF	TGTGCCAGCGGATTGCAGGTCACCGGGGAGCTGTTTTTT
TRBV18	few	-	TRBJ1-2	CASSNFEVPNYGYTF	TGTGCCAGCTCAAATTTCGAAGTCCCTAACTATGGCTACACCTTC
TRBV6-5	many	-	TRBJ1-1	CASSYPGWGVFTEAFF	TGTGCCAGCAGTTACCCTGGTTGGGGCGTATTTACTGAAGCTTTCTTT
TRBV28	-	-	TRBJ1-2	CASSLGQALDGYTF	TGTGCCAGCAGCCTGGGACAAGCCTTAGATGGCTACACCTTC
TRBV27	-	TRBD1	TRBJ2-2	CASSTGQGVWTGELFF	TGTGCCAGCAGTACCGGACAGGGGGTTTGGACCGGGGAGCTGTTTTTT
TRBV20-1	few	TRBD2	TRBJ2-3	CSAPSGGADTQYF	TGCAGTGCTCCCAGCGGGGGCGCAGATACGCAGTATTTT
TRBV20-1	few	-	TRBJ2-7	CSARGSQGLYEQYF	TGCAGTGCTAGGGGAAGCCAGGGGCTATACGAGCAGTACTTC
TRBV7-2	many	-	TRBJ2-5	CASRERAGKETQYF	TGTGCCAGCAGGGAGAGGGCAGGGAAAGAGACCCAGTACTTC
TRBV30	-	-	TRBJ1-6	CAWSLALVDSPLHF	TGTGCCTGGTCCTTGGCCCTCGTTGATTCACCCCTCCACTTT
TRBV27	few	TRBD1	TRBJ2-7	CASGLTGLYEQYF	TGTGCCAGCGGCCTGACAGGGTTGTACGAGCAGTACTTC
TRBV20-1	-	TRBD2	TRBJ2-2	CSARPSGSKLVTGELFF	TGCAGTGCTAGGCCTAGCGGGAGCAAGTTAGTCACCGGGGAGCTGTTTTTT
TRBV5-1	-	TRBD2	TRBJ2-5	CASSSAVAGETQYF	TGCGCCAGCAGCTCAGCGGTAGCGGGGGAGACCCAGTACTTC
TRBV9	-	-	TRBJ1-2	CASSGAGAYGYTF	TGTGCCAGCAGTGGGGCAGGAGCCTATGGCTACACCTTC
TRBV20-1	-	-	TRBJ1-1	CSARGRGTNTEAFF	TGCAGTGCTAGAGGTCGGGGGACTAACACTGAAGCTTTCTTT
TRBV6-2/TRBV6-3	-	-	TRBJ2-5	CASREEGLKETQYF	TGTGCCAGCAGAGAGGAAGGACTAAAAGAGACCCAGTACTTC
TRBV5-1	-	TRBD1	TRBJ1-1	CASRLDRGNTEAFF	TGCGCCAGCAGACTGGACAGGGGGAACACTGAAGCTTTCTTT
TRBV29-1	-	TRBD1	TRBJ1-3	CSVQRGQAGNTIYF	TGCAGCGTTCAGAGGGGACAGGCAGGAAACACCATATATTTT
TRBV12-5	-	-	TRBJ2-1	CASGLSKDSLSYNEQFF	TGTGCTAGTGGTTTGTCGAAGGACAGCCTCTCCTACAATGAGCAGTTCTTC
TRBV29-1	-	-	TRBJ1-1	CSVRSPGTEAFF	TGCAGCGTTAGGTCCCCGGGGACTGAAGCTTTCTTT
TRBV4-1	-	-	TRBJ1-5	CASSQESATINQPQHF	TGCGCCAGCAGCCAAGAATCAGCCACGATCAATCAGCCCCAGCATTTT